This TCR beta chain was found in a study of regulatory T cells in long-lasting Graves disease. In this sample, this clonotype turned up a few times. The antigen is unknown. Study-level results: In persistent patients, shared public clonotypes (roughly 3,000) outnumbered those in new patients (about 1,000).

Time point meaning: newly diagnosed GD, antithyroid drugs for less than 3 months. Preparation of the TCR library used RNA extracted from PBMCs. The authors built TCR beta libraries using iRepertoire HTBI primers and Arm-PCR of CDR3 regions. Via MiXCR, TCRdb re-called the multiplex PCR reads, giving one row per CDR3 protein. The repertoire has around 330,000 distinct CDR3 sequences, over 15% of them found once; the top ten carry around 37%. The TCR originated in a female donor with Graves disease. Sequences were derived from peripheral blood mononuclear cells (PBMCs), sampled at new diagnosis, from a patient treated with antithyroid drugs.

The CDR3 reads CASSQRPGLAGPTYEQYF. CDR3 nucleotide sequence: TGCGCCAGCAGCCAACGACCGGGACTAGCGGGGCCGACCTACGAGCAGTACTTC. The J gene is TRBJ2-7, the V gene TRBV5-1; 13 bases map to TRBD2. CDR1 and CDR2 from the germline V gene are SGHRS and YFSETQ. The CDR3 loop spans 18 amino acids. Trimming cost V 4 bases and J 2 bases; bases outside gene matches: 12. The whole variable domain, filled in from reference TRBV5-1 and TRBJ2-7, reads KAGVTQTPRYLIKTRGQQVTLSCSPISGHRSVSWYQQTPGQGLQFLFEYFSETQRNKGNFPGRFSGRQFSNSRSEMNVSTLELGDSALYLCASSQRPGLAGPTYEQYFGPGTRLTVT.